This TCR beta chain is from a study of OX40 agonist ivuxolimab in advanced cancers. Assay used: immunoSEQ multiplex PCR; TCRdb lists only in-frame clones, some missing. The data hold more than 10,000 clones, with less than 80% observed a single time. The material was CD4+ or CD8+ T cells sorted from blood, obtained in a trial of the OX40 agonist ivuxolimab. This clonotype originated in an adult with an advanced solid tumor such as melanoma, head and neck, liver or kidney cancer.

CDR3 amino acids: CASSGGQGLRNTIYF. The CDR3 DNA follows: TGTGCCAGCAGTGGGGGACAGGGACTCAGAAACACCATATATTTT. The chain couples TRBV6-1 to TRBJ1-3; 9 bases match TRBD1. Germline values: CDR1 MNHNS, CDR2 SASEGT. Unmatched junction bases numbered 6, after V lost 4 bases and J lost 5 bases. The CDR3 is 15 residues long.